The 30 T cell receptor beta chains below come from one sample, sequenced in a study of blood T cell repertoires in COVID-19. Profiling relied on immunoSEQ multiplex PCR, and the TCRdb table lists in-frame clones only, not all of them. The sample carries 300,000 to 400,000 clones, about nine tenths recorded once. The sequencing sample was made of peripheral blood. Every receptor here comes from a woman aged 70 to 79 with COVID-19, enrolled during active disease.

The rearrangement joins TRBV5-1 to TRBJ1-1; perhaps TRBD1 as D (6 bases). The CDR3 contains 15 residues. The germline gives CDR1 SGHRS, CDR2 YFSETQ. The germline V and J ends were trimmed by 8 bases and 5 bases, with 22 bases remaining between them. This CDR3 reads CASRTDPRKGTEAFF. CDR3 sequence (DNA): TGCGCCAGTAGGACAGATCCGAGAAAAGGGACTGAAGCTTTCTTT.

The chain carries TRBV25-1 and TRBJ2-2; the D gene is possibly TRBD1 (6 bases). Trimming stripped 2 bases from V and 2 bases from J, with 12 bases between. The CDR3 runs to 16 residues. From germline, CDR1 is MGHDK and CDR2 SYGVNS. The CDR3 protein is CASSEPPGQNTGELFF. Here the CDR3 DNA reads TGTGCCAGCAGTGAACCCCCGGGACAAAACACCGGGGAGCTGTTTTTT.

J is TRBJ2-1 and V is TRBV7-3; 10 nucleotides line up with TRBD2. CDR3 length: 15 residues. The germline V gene encodes CDR1 SGHTA and CDR2 FQGTGA. The V gene end was trimmed by 4 bases and the J gene end by 10 bases; junction bases not matched to a gene: 10. The CDR3 region is CASSSKRGGSEEQFF. CDR3 DNA sequence: TGTGCCAGCAGCTCTAAGCGGGGGGGCTCCGAGGAGCAGTTCTTC.

The chain links TRBV7-8 to TRBJ2-5; 9 positions agree with TRBD1. CDR1 and CDR2 (germline): SGHVS, FQNEAQ. This CDR3 has 15 residues. V was clipped by 4 bases and J by 3 bases; unmatched bases: 6. CDR3 coding DNA: TGTGCCAGCAGCTCCCGACAGGGGGGAAAAGAGACCCAGTACTTC. Encoded protein: CASSSRQGGKETQYF.

In this sample, this clone turned up once. The rearrangement links TRBV6-5 to TRBJ2-7; 11 positions agree with TRBD1. Trimming took 11 bases from V and 5 from J; bases not matched to a gene: 8. The CDR3 is 13 amino acids. Germline loops: CDR1 MNHEY, CDR2 SVGAGI. In DNA, the CDR3 is TGTGCCTCCAACCGGGACAGGGGGGACGAGCAGTACTTC. Translated, it gives CASNRDRGDEQYF.

The chain has TRBV28 and TRBJ2-7, with a weak D call TRBD2 (6 bases). The CDR3 has 12 amino acids. The V end was cut by 2 bases, the J end by 7 bases, with 9 bases between. CDR1 is MDHEN, CDR2 SYDVKM, per germline. As DNA, the CDR3 is TGTGCCAGCAGTTTAGCGGGGAATGAGCAGTACTTC. This encodes CASSLAGNEQYF.

This clone was counted a single time. V and J are TRBV7-2 and TRBJ1-1; weak D call: TRBD1 (5 bases). CDR3 length: 14 amino acids. Germline V gene data show CDR1 as SGHTA and CDR2 as FQGNSA. Deletions cut 3 bases from V and 3 bases from J, with 11 bases between. The CDR3 DNA follows: TGTGCCAGCAGCTTCAGGGTTCGGGACACTGAAGCTTTCTTT. Translation gives CASSFRVRDTEAFF.

J is TRBJ1-1 and V is TRBV20-1; D gene uncertain. In germline, CDR1 is DFQATT, CDR2 SNEGSKA (reference sequence). Trimming took 3 bases from V and 3 from J, leaving 11 bases between them. The CDR3 extends over 13 amino acids. CDR3: CSASGVVDTEAFF. Written as DNA, the CDR3 is TGCAGTGCTAGTGGTGTCGTAGACACTGAAGCTTTCTTT.

The chain joins TRBV20-1 to TRBJ2-2; D possibly corresponds to TRBD2 (5 bases). The CDR3 loop spans 16 amino acids. Trimming pared 3 bases from V and 1 base from J, leaving 15 bases between. The V gene's germline CDR1 is DFQATT and CDR2 SNEGSKA (reference sequence). The CDR3 reads CSASSTASRNTGELFF. The CDR3 DNA reads as TGCAGTGCTAGTAGTACGGCTAGCAGGAACACCGGGGAGCTGTTTTTT.

This clone has a handful of counts. The chain links TRBV5-1 to TRBJ2-7, with unresolved D. The germline V gene has CDR1 SGHRS and CDR2 YFSETQ. The CDR3 is made up of 14 amino acids. The V end lost 2 bases, the J end lost 0 bases, and 9 bases lay between the germline ends. In nucleotides, the CDR3 is TGCGCCAGCAGCTTAGACACCGTCTCCTACGAGCAGTACTTC. This translates into CASSLDTVSYEQYF.

The V call is TRBV12-3 or TRBV12-4, the J call TRBJ1-4, with unresolved D. The V gene lost 0 bases and the J gene lost 7 bases, with 6 bases spanning the gap. The CDR3 sequence is 13 residues long. The CDR3 loop reads CASSLAGAEKLFF. In nucleotides, the CDR3 is TGTGCCAGCAGTTTAGCAGGAGCTGAAAAACTGTTTTTT.

CDR3 DNA sequence: TGTGCCAGCAGCTTTAAGGAGGGAAACACCATATATTTT. It translates to CASSFKEGNTIYF. The chain combines TRBV5-4 with TRBJ1-3; no firm D call. The germline gives CDR1 SGHNT, CDR2 YYREEE (reference sequence). This CDR3 has 13 amino acids. Trimming cost V 2 bases and J 4 bases, with 7 bases left between them. Complete variable domain (other parts from reference TRBV5-4 and TRBJ1-3): ETGVTQSPTHLIKTRGQQVTLRCSSQSGHNTVSWYQQALGQGPQFIFQYYREEENGRGNFPPRFSGLQFPNYSSELNVNALELDDSALYLCASSFKEGNTIYFGEGSWLTVV.

CDR3 residues: CASSLGQGSAYGYTF. CDR3 nucleotides: TGTGCCAGCAGTCTGGGACAGGGAAGTGCCTATGGCTACACCTTC. This rearrangement joins TRBV6-5 to TRBJ1-2; 9 nucleotides line up with TRBD1. Unmatched junction bases numbered 8, after V lost 5 bases and J lost 4 bases. Germline V gives CDR1 MNHEY, CDR2 SVGAGI. This CDR3 comprises 15 residues.

The chain combines TRBV30 with TRBJ2-7, with 9 bases identical to TRBD1. Germline V CDR1 and CDR2: GTSNPN, SVGIG (reference sequence). The CDR3 loop spans 14 amino acids. V gave up 5 bases and J gave up 2 bases; unmatched junction bases: 7. The CDR3 protein is CAWQRTGETYEQYF. The CDR3 DNA is TGTGCCTGGCAACGGACAGGGGAAACCTACGAGCAGTACTTC.

The V call is TRBV28, the J call TRBJ2-7; D uncertain. The CDR3 is 11 residues long. V lost 7 bases to trimming and J lost 1 base, with 5 bases between them. The germline V gene has CDR1 MDHEN and CDR2 SYDVKM. As DNA, the CDR3 is TGTGCCAGCACTCAGTCCTACGAGCAGTACTTC. Amino acids: CASTQSYEQYF. Full variable domain (missing parts from reference TRBV28 and TRBJ2-7): DVKVTQSSRYLVKRTGEKVFLECVQDMDHENMFWYRQDPGLGLRLIYFSYDVKMKEKGDIPEGYSVSREKKERFSLILESASTNQTSMYLCASTQSYEQYFGPGTRLTVT.

The chain recombines TRBV18 with TRBJ2-5; TRBD2 agrees at 7 bases. Losses at the gene ends were 3 bases for V and 6 bases for J; bases not matched to a gene: 7. Germline-derived CDR1 and CDR2 are KGHSH and LQKENI. CDR3 length equals 14 residues. For the CDR3, the DNA is TGTGCCAGCTCACCCGCTAGGGAGGGGAAGACCCAGTACTTC. Residues: CASSPAREGKTQYF.

The chain uses TRBV30 and TRBJ1-1, with a possible D match to TRBD1 (6 bases). CDR3 length: 14 residues. The germline gives CDR1 GTSNPN, CDR2 SVGIG (reference sequence). Between the trimmed V and J ends, which lost 1 base and 6 bases, there was a span of 15 bases. The CDR3 here is CAWSAGTTGAEAFF. The CDR3, as DNA: TGTGCCTGGAGTGCCGGGACAACAGGCGCTGAAGCTTTCTTT. Using reference TRBV30 and TRBJ1-1 for the parts outside the CDR3, the full variable domain is SQTIHQWPATLVQPVGSPLSLECTVEGTSNPNLYWYRQAAGRGLQLLFYSVGIGQISSEVPQNLSASRPQDRQFILSSKKLLLSDSGFYLCAWSAGTTGAEAFFGQGTRLTVV.

As for this clone: At one end the junction does not follow the germline gene, possibly because of a read error. Other DNA sequences in this sample translate to the same CDR3. The CDR3 protein is CASSYRQGNSGNTIYF. The CDR3 DNA reads TGTGCCAGCAGCTACCGACAGGGTAATTCCGGAAACACCATATACTTT. This chain connects TRBV3-1 (or the pseudogene TRBV3-2) to TRBJ1-3, with 7 bases identical to TRBD1. Germline V lookup: CDR1 LGHDT, CDR2 YNNKEL (reference sequence). The CDR3 contains 16 residues.

The rearrangement links TRBV5-1 to TRBJ2-7; 8 positions match TRBD1. The CDR3 spans 16 residues. The junction had 7 bases not matched to a gene; V was cut back by 0 bases and J by 2 bases. Germline CDR1 is SGHRS and CDR2 is YFSETQ. DNA of the CDR3: TGCGCCAGCAGCTTGGTCGGGCAGGGGGCTCCCTACGAGCAGTACTTC. Its protein is CASSLVGQGAPYEQYF.

This rearrangement joins TRBV3-1 (or the pseudogene TRBV3-2) to TRBJ2-7; 13 bases map to TRBD2. The CDR3 totals 16 residues. Germline CDR1 reads LGHDT; CDR2 reads YNNKEL (reference sequence). The V segment lost 3 bases and the J segment 11 bases; nucleotides outside the gene matches: 13. The CDR3 region has the DNA TGTGCCAGCAGCCACACTAGCGGGGGGGCCGCTTATCCGGAGTACTTC. This encodes CASSHTSGGAAYPEYF.

The genes are TRBV4-1 and TRBJ2-1, with 13 nucleotides matching TRBD2. Germline V gene sequence: CDR1 MGHRA, CDR2 YSYEKL. With 3 bases clipped from V and 9 bases from J, the junction kept 11 bases outside the gene matches. This CDR3 has 17 residues. The CDR3: CASSHFIGLAGDSEQFF. Written as DNA, the CDR3 is TGCGCCAGCAGCCATTTTATCGGACTAGCGGGGGACTCTGAGCAGTTCTTC.

V and J are TRBV10-3 and TRBJ2-7, with 10 bases aligning to TRBD1. Germline trimming cut 4 bases from V and 2 bases from J; bases unmatched to any gene: 8. The CDR3 loop spans 16 amino acids. Germline V CDR1 and CDR2: ENHRY, SYGVKD. CDR3 DNA: TGTGCCATCAGTGCCTCGGGACAGGGGAGCACCTACGAGCAGTACTTC. Protein: CAISASGQGSTYEQYF.

V is TRBV30 and J is TRBJ1-4; 7 bases line up with TRBD1. Trimming took 5 bases from V and 4 from J; bases not matched to a gene: 7. Germline V gives CDR1 GTSNPN, CDR2 SVGIG (reference sequence). This CDR3 is built from 14 residues. The CDR3 DNA reads TGTGCCTGGGGAGGGACAGCTCATAATGAAAAACTGTTTTTT. It translates to CAWGGTAHNEKLFF.

The rearrangement links TRBV27 to TRBJ2-5, with 11 nucleotides matching TRBD1. After removal of 10 bases from V and 5 bases from J, the junction contained 3 bases not matched to a gene. Looked up from germline, CDR1 is MNHEY and CDR2 is SMNVEV (reference sequence). This CDR3 contains 12 residues. The CDR3, as DNA: TGTGCCACCAGGGACAGGGGGGAGACCCAGTACTTC. Its translation is CATRDRGETQYF.

A word on this clone: The same CDR3 arises from other DNA sequences in this sample as well. The chain links TRBV7-2 to TRBJ1-4; TRBD1 agrees at 9 bases. Germline CDR1 reads SGHTA; CDR2 reads FQGNSA. With 5 bases clipped from V and 5 bases from J, the junction kept 3 bases outside the gene matches. The CDR3 runs 14 residues. CDR3 region: CASSPGQGNEKLFF. The CDR3 nucleotides read TGTGCCAGCAGCCCGGGACAGGGAAATGAAAAACTGTTTTTT.

The chain recombines TRBV13 with TRBJ1-2, with 7 bases that match TRBD1. The CDR3 is made up of 14 amino acids. Per the germline V gene, CDR1 is PRHDT and CDR2 is FYEKMQ (reference sequence). The V segment lost 3 bases and the J segment 6 bases; nucleotides outside the gene matches: 7. CDR3 bases: TGTGCCAGCAGCTTTGCGGACAGGAGGGATGGCTACACCTTC. It yields the protein CASSFADRRDGYTF. The entire variable domain, with the rest obtained from reference TRBV13 and TRBJ1-2, is as follows: AAGVIQSPRHLIKEKRETATLKCYPIPRHDTVYWYQQGPGQDPQFLISFYEKMQSDKGSIPDRFSAQQFSDYHSELNMSSLELGDSALYFCASSFADRRDGYTFGSGTRLTVV.

This clone showed up just once. The chain has TRBV19 and TRBJ1-2, with a tentative D call TRBD1 (6 bases). The CDR3 runs 15 residues. Trimming stripped 1 base from V and 4 bases from J, with 13 bases between. Germline CDR1 reads LNHDA; CDR2 reads SQIVND (reference sequence). The CDR3 here is CASSIGTADSYGYTF. As DNA, the CDR3 is TGTGCCAGTAGTATAGGGACAGCCGACAGCTATGGCTACACCTTC.

The genes are TRBV10-2 and TRBJ1-6; D perhaps matches TRBD1 (5 bases). The germline V gene encodes CDR1 WSHSY and CDR2 SAAADI. The CDR3 has 16 residues. V was shortened by 4 bases and J by 9 bases, with 19 bases between the two germline ends. CDR3 loop: CASSGGRQQGISPLHF. The DNA for the CDR3 is TGCGCCAGCAGTGGGGGCAGGCAGCAGGGAATTTCACCCCTCCACTTT.

The V call is TRBV19, the J call TRBJ2-2, with D hard to call. CDR1 and CDR2 (germline): LNHDA, SQIVND (reference sequence). The CDR3 extends over 13 amino acids. The germline V and J ends were trimmed by 4 bases and 0 bases, with 3 bases remaining between them. In DNA, the CDR3 is TGTGCCAGTAGTAACACGAACACCGGGGAGCTGTTTTTT. Its translation: CASSNTNTGELFF.

In its sample, this clone was seen once. The J gene is TRBJ1-2, the V gene TRBV27, with D tentatively TRBD1 (5 bases). This CDR3 spans 13 amino acids. Germline assignment: CDR1 MNHEY and CDR2 SMNVEV (reference sequence). V was pared by 3 bases and J by 8 bases, with 13 bases between. DNA for the CDR3: TGTGCCAGCAGTTTTCTAGGGGTCGGGGGCTACACCTTC. It codes for CASSFLGVGGYTF.